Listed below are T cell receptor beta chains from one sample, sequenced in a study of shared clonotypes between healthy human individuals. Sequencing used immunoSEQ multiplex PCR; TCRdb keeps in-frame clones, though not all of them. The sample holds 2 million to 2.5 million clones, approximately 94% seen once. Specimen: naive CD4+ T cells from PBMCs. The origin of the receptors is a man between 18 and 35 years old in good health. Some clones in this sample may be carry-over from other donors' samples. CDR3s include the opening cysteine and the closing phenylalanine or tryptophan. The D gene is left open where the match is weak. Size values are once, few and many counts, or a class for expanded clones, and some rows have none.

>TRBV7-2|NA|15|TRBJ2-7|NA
CASSSGGTVPYEQYF
TGTGCCAGCAGTTCGGGCGGGACAGTCCCCTACGAGCAGTACTTC
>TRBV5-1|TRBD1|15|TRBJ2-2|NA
CASSNRTGNTGELFF
TGCGCCAGCAGCAACAGGACAGGGAACACCGGGGAGCTGTTTTTT
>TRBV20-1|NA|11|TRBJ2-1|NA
CSASRKGEQFF
TGCAGTGCTAGTAGAAAGGGTGAGCAGTTCTTC
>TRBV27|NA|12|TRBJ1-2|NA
CASSPPRNGYTF
TGTGCCAGCAGTCCTCCCCGAAATGGCTACACCTTC
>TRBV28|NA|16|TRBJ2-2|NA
CASSLNPGFGTGELFF
TGTGCCAGCAGTCTCAACCCAGGGTTTGGCACCGGGGAGCTGTTTTTT
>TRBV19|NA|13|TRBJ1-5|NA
CASRRASYQPQHF
TGTGCCAGTAGACGGGCCTCGTATCAGCCCCAGCATTTT
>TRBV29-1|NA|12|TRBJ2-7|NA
CSVHRGSGEQYF
TGCAGCGTTCACCGCGGGTCGGGGGAGCAGTACTTC
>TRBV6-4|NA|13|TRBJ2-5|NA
CASSDEPLGTQYF
TGTGCCAGCAGTGACGAGCCTCTGGGGACCCAGTACTTC
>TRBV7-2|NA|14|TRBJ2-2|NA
CASSPEAGTGELFF
TGTGCCAGCAGCCCGGAGGCGGGGACCGGGGAGCTGTTTTTT
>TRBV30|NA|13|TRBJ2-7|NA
CAWSVLRLYEQYF
TGTGCCTGGAGTGTACTTCGGCTCTACGAGCAGTACTTC
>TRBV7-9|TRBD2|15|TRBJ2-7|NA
CASSLGLASSYEQYF
TGTGCCAGCAGCTTGGGACTAGCGAGCTCCTACGAGCAGTACTTC
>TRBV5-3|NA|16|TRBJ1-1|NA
CARSRDCTLMNTEAFF
TGTGCCAGAAGCCGGGACTGTACCCTAATGAACACTGAAGCTTTCTTT
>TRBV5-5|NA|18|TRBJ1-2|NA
CASSLEAGVKSRGYGYTF
TGTGCCAGCAGCTTGGAGGCAGGGGTCAAATCTCGCGGCTATGGCTACACCTTC
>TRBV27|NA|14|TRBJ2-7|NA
CATSIGDSTYEQYF
TGTGCCACCTCAATAGGGGACTCTACCTACGAGCAGTACTTC
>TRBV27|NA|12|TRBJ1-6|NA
CASSFQFSPLHF
TGTGCCAGCAGTTTCCAATTTTCACCCCTCCACTTT
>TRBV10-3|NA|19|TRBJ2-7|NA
CAISESKSKAGSNFYEQYF
TGTGCCATCAGTGAGTCGAAAAGTAAGGCAGGGAGCAATTTCTACGAGCAGTACTTC
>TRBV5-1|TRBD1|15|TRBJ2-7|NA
CASSLTPTGTYEQYF
TGCGCCAGCAGCCTTACCCCGACAGGGACCTACGAGCAGTACTTC
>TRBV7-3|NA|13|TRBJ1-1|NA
CASSQTVNTEAFF
TGTGCCAGCAGTCAGACAGTGAACACTGAAGCTTTCTTT
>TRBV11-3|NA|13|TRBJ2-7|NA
CASSSDNMNEQYF
TGTGCCAGCAGCTCCGATAACATGAACGAGCAGTACTTC
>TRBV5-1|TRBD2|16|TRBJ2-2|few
CASSFLAGGPTGELFF
TGCGCCAGCAGCTTCTTAGCGGGAGGGCCCACCGGGGAGCTGTTTTTT
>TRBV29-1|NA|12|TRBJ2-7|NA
CSVRGVSYEQYF
TGCAGCGTTCGTGGGGTATCCTACGAGCAGTACTTC
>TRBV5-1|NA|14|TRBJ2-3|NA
CARTRGAITDTQYF
TGCGCCAGGACGAGGGGGGCTATCACAGATACGCAGTATTTT
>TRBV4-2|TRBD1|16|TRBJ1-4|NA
CASSQNRGQVNEKLFF
TGTGCCAGCAGCCAGAACAGGGGGCAAGTTAATGAAAAACTGTTTTTT